This T cell receptor (beta chain) is from a study of cytomegalovirus exposure and HLA in healthy donors. CDR3 length: 16 amino acids. Looked up from germline, CDR1 is SGHRS and CDR2 is YFSETQ. V was cut by 0 bases and J by 7 bases, with 14 bases left in between. The assay was immunoSEQ multiplex PCR, and TCRdb's table has in-frame clones only and misses some. Here the sample spans 50,000 to 65,000 clones, roughly 89% being singletons. This chain connects TRBV5-1 to TRBJ1-6; unclear D gene. The sample comprised PBMCs. This TCR came from a woman aged 18-30 years in good health and CMV-seronegative. CDR3 bases: TGCGCCAGCAGCTTGGATACCCTCGGGAGCAATTCACCCCTCCACTTT. Its translation is CASSLDTLGSNSPLHF. Combining the CDR3 with reference TRBV5-1 and TRBJ1-6 gives the whole variable domain KAGVTQTPRYLIKTRGQQVTLSCSPISGHRSVSWYQQTPGQGLQFLFEYFSETQRNKGNFPGRFSGRQFSNSRSEMNVSTLELGDSALYLCASSLDTLGSNSPLHFGNGTRLTVT.